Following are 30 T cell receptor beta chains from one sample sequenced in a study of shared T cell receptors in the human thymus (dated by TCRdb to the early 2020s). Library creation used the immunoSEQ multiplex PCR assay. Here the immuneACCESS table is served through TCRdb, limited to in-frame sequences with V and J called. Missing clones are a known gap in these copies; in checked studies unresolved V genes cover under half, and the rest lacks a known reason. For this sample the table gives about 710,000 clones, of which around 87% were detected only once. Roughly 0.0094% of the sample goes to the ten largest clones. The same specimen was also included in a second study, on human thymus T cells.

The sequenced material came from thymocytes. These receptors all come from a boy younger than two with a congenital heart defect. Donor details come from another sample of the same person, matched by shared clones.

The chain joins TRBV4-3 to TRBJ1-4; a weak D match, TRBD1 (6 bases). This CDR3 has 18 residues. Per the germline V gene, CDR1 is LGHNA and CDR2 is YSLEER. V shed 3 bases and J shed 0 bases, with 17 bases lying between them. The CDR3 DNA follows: TGCGCCAGCAGCCACTATCCGGGACACCAGACAACTAATGAAAAACTGTTTTTT. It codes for CASSHYPGHQTTNEKLFF.

The CDR3 sequence is CASSDDRGRVGAGANVLTF. In DNA form, the CDR3 reads TGTGCCAGCAGTGATGACAGGGGGCGCGTTGGAGCTGGGGCCAACGTCCTGACTTTC. This sequence joins TRBV5-5 and TRBJ2-6; 10 bases agree with TRBD1. Germline CDR1 is SGHKS and CDR2 is YYEKEE (reference sequence). The CDR3 has 19 residues. V shed 5 bases, J shed 2 bases, and the junction held 13 bases outside the gene matches.

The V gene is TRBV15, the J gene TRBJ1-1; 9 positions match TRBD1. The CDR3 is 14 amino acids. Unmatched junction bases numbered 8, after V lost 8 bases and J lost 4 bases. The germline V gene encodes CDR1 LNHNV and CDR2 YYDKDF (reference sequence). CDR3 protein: CATRDTGGFTEAFF. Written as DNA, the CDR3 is TGTGCCACCCGCGATACAGGGGGCTTCACTGAAGCTTTCTTT.

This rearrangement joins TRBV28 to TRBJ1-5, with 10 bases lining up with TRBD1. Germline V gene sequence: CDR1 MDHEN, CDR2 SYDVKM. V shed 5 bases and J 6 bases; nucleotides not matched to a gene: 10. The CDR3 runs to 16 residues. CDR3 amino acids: CASSPPWTGGFQPQHF. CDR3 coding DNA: TGTGCCAGCAGTCCTCCTTGGACAGGGGGTTTTCAGCCCCAGCATTTT.

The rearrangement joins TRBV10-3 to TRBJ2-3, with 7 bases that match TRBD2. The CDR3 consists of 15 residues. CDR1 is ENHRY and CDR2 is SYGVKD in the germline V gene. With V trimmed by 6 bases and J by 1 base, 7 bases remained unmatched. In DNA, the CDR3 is TGTGCCATCAGACCGACTAGCAACCGCACAGATACGCAGTATTTT. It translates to CAIRPTSNRTDTQYF.

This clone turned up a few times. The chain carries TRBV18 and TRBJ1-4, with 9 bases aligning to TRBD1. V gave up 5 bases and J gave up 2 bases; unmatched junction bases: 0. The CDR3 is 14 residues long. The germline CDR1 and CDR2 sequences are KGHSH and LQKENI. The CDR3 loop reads CASSDRGTNEKLFF. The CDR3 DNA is TGTGCCAGCTCAGACAGGGGGACTAATGAAAAACTGTTTTTT. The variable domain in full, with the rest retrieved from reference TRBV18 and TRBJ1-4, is NAGVMQNPRHLVRRRGQEARLRCSPMKGHSHVYWYRQLPEEGLKFMVYLQKENIIDESGMPKERFSAEFPKEGPSILRIQQVVRGDSAAYFCASSDRGTNEKLFFGSGTQLSVL.

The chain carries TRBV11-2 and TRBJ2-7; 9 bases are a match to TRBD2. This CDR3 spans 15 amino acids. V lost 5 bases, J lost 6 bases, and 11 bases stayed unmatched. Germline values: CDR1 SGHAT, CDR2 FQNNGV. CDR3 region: CASSHIGREGCEQYF. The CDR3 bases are TGTGCCAGCAGCCACATTGGGCGGGAGGGATGCGAGCAGTACTTC. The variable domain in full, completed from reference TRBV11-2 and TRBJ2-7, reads EAGVAQSPRYKIIEKRQSVAFWCNPISGHATLYWYQQILGQGPKLLIQFQNNGVVDDSQLPKDRFSAERLKGVDSTLKIQPAKLEDSAVYLCASSHIGREGCEQYFGPGTRLTVT.

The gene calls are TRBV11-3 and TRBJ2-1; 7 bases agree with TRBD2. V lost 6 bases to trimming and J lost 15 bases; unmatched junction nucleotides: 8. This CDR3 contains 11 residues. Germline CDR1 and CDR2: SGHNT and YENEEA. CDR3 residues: CASRLGLELFF. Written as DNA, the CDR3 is TGTGCCAGCAGGCTAGGACTAGAACTGTTCTTC.

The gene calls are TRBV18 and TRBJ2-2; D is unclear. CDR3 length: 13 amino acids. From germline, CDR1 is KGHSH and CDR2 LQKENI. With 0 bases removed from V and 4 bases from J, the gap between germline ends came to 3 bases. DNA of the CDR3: TGTGCCAGCTCACCACCCGTCACCGGGGAGCTGTTTTTT. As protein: CASSPPVTGELFF.

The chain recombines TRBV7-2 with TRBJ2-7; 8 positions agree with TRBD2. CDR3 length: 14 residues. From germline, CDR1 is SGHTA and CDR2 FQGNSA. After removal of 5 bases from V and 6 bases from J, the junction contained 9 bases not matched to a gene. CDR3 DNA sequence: TGTGCCAGCAGCGGCCGGACTAGCAGGGTCGAGCAGTACTTC. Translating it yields CASSGRTSRVEQYF.

The CDR3 nucleotides are TGTGCCAGCAGCCCCCCAAGTGGGTGGGGGGCCTACGAGCAGTACTTC. This sequence encodes CASSPPSGWGAYEQYF. The chain joins TRBV7-8 to TRBJ2-7; D might be TRBD2 (6 bases). This CDR3 contains 16 residues. The germline V gene encodes CDR1 SGHVS and CDR2 FQNEAQ. V was trimmed by 5 bases and J by 2 bases, leaving 19 bases between them.

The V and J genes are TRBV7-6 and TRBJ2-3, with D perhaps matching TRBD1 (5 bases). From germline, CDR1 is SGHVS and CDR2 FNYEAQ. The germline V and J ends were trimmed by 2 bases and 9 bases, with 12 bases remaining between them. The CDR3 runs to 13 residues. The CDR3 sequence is CASSLKGVETQYF. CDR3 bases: TGTGCCAGCAGCTTAAAAGGGGTTGAGACGCAGTATTTT.

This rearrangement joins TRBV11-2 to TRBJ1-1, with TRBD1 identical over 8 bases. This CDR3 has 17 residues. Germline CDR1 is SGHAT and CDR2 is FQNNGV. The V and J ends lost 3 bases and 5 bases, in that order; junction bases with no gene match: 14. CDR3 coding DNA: TGTGCCAGCAGCTTCCAGTATTCACAGGGGGTAGGGACTGAAGCTTTCTTT. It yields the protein CASSFQYSQGVGTEAFF.

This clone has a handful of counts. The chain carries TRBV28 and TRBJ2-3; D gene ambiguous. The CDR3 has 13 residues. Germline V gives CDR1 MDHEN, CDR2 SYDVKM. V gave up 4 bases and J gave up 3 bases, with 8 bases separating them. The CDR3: CASSCQMTDTQYF. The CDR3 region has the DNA TGTGCCAGCAGTTGCCAGATGACAGATACGCAGTATTTT.

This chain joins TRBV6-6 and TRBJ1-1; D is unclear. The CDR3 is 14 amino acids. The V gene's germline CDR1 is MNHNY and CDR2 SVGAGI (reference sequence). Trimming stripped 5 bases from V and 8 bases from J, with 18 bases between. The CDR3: CASSGIHLGQEAFF. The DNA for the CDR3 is TGTGCCAGCAGTGGCATTCATTTGGGCCAGGAAGCTTTCTTT.

The CDR3 DNA is TGTGCCAGCAGCGCTCCCCCACAGGAGACCCAGTACTTC. It translates to CASSAPPQETQYF. The rearrangement uses TRBV5-5 and TRBJ2-5; no firm D call. Germline V gene sequence: CDR1 SGHKS, CDR2 YYEKEE (reference sequence). CDR3 length: 13 amino acids. Between the trimmed V and J ends, which lost 4 bases and 5 bases, there was a span of 12 bases. Based on the CDR3 plus reference TRBV5-5 and TRBJ2-5, the full variable domain is DAGVTQSPTHLIKTRGQQVTLRCSPISGHKSVSWYQQVLGQGPQFIFQYYEKEERGRGNFPDRFSARQFPNYSSELNVNALLLGDSALYLCASSAPPQETQYFGPGTRLLVL.

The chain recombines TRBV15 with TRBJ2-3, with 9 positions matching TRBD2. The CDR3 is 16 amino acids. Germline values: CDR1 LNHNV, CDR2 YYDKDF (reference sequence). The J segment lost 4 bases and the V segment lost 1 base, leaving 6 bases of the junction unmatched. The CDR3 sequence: CATSRGGASGADTQYF. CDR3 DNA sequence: TGTGCCACCAGCAGAGGGGGGGCTAGCGGGGCAGATACGCAGTATTTT.

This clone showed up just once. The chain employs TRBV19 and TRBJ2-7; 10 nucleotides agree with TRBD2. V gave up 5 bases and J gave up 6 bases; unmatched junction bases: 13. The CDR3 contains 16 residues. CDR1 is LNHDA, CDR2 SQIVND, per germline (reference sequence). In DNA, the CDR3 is TGTGCCAGTAGTGGGGCCCGGGCTAGCGGGGGAGCCGAGCAGTACTTC. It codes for CASSGARASGGAEQYF. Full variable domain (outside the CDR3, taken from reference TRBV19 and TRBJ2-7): DGGITQSPKYLFRKEGQNVTLSCEQNLNHDAMYWYRQDPGQGLRLIYYSQIVNDFQKGDIAEGYSVSREKKESFPLTVTSAQKNPTAFYLCASSGARASGGAEQYFGPGTRLTVT.

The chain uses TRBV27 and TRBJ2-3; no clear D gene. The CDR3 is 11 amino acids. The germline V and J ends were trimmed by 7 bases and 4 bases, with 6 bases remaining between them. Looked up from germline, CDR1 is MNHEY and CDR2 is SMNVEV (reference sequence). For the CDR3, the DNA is TGTGCCAGCAATTATTCAGATACGCAGTATTTT. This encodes CASNYSDTQYF.

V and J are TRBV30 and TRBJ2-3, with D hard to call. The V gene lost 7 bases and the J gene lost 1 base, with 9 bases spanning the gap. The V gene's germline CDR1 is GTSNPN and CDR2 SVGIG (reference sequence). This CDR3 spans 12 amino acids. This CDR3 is CAYPECTDTQYF. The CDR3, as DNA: TGTGCCTACCCAGAATGCACAGATACGCAGTATTTT. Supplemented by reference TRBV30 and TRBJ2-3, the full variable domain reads SQTIHQWPATLVQPVGSPLSLECTVEGTSNPNLYWYRQAAGRGLQLLFYSVGIGQISSEVPQNLSASRPQDRQFILSSKKLLLSDSGFYLCAYPECTDTQYFGPGTRLTVL.

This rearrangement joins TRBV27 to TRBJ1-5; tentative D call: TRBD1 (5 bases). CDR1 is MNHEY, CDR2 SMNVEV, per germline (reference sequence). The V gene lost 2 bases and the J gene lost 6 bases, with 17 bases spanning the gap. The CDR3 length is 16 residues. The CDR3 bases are TGTGCCAGCAGTTTACGAGCAGGCTCAAGGGGTCAGCCCCAGCATTTT. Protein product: CASSLRAGSRGQPQHF.

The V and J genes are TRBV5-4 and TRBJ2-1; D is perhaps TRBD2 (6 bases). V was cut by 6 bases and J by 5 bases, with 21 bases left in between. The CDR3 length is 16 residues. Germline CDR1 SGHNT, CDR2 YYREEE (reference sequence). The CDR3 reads CASIPGLHARDNEQFF. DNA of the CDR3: TGTGCCAGCATTCCGGGACTCCATGCCCGGGACAATGAGCAGTTCTTC. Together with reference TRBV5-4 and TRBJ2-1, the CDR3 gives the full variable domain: ETGVTQSPTHLIKTRGQQVTLRCSSQSGHNTVSWYQQALGQGPQFIFQYYREEENGRGNFPPRFSGLQFPNYSSELNVNALELDDSALYLCASIPGLHARDNEQFFGPGTRLTVL.

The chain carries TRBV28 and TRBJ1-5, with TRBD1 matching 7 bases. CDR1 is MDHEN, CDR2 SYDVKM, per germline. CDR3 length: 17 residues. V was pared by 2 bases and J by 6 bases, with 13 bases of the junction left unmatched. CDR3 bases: TGTGCCAGCAGTTTAGCGGCAGGGGGAAAGGAGTGTCAGCCCCAGCATTTT. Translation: CASSLAAGGKECQPQHF.

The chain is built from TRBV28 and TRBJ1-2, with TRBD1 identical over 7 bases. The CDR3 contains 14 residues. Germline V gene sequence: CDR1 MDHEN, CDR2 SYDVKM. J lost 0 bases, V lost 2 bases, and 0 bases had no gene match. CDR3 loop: CASSLRGPNYGYTF. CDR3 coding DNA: TGTGCCAGCAGTTTAAGGGGGCCTAACTATGGCTACACCTTC.

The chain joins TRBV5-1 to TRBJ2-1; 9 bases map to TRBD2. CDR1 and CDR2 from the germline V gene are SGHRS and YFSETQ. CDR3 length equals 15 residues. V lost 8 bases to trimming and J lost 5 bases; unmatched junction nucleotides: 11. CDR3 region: CASIKETSGNNEQFF. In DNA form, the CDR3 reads TGCGCCAGTATAAAGGAGACTAGCGGAAACAATGAGCAGTTCTTC.

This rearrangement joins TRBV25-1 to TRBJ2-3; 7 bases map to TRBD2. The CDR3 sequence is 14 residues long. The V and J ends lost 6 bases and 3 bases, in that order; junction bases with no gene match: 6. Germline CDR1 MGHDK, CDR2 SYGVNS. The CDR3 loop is CASSGRWRTDTQYF. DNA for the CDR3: TGTGCCAGCAGCGGGAGGTGGCGTACAGATACGCAGTATTTT.

Written as DNA, the CDR3 is TGTGCCAGCTCACCACCCAGCGGGAAGGACAATGAGCAGTTCTTC. Its protein product is CASSPPSGKDNEQFF. This chain connects TRBV18 to TRBJ2-1, with TRBD2 matching over 7 bases. The germline V gene has CDR1 KGHSH and CDR2 LQKENI. V was pared by 0 bases and J by 5 bases, with 4 bases of the junction left unmatched. The CDR3 sequence is 15 residues long.

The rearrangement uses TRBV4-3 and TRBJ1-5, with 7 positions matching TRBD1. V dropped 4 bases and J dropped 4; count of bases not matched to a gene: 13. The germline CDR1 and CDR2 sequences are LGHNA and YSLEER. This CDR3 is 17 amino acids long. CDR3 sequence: CASSPARVTGPNQPQHF. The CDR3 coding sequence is TGCGCCAGCAGCCCGGCTCGGGTGACAGGGCCAAATCAGCCCCAGCATTTT.

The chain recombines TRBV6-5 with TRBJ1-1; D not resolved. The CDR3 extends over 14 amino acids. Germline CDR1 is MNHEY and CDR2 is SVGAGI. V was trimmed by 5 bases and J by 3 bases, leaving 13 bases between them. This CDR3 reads CASSTQAGYTEAFF. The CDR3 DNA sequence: TGTGCCAGCAGTACCCAAGCAGGTTACACTGAAGCTTTCTTT.

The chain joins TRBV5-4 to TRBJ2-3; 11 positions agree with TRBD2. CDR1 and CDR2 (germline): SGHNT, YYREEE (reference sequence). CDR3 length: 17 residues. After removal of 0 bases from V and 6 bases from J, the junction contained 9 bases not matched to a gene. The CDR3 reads CASSLGRTSGSGDTQYF. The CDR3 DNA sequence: TGTGCCAGCAGCTTGGGACGCACTAGCGGGAGTGGGGATACGCAGTATTTT.